Shown below are 22 T cell receptor beta chains from a single sample sequenced in a study of T cells in tumors after PD-1 blockade. Repertoires were generated with immunoSEQ multiplex PCR, while TCRdb's copy carries only in-frame clones and drops some. The sample lists 10,000 to 15,000 clones; approximately 64% were seen once. The material sequenced was tumor tissue, taken before anti-PD-1 treatment. The receptor source for this set is a human donor with cutaneous squamous cell carcinoma.

The J gene is TRBJ1-5, the V gene TRBV12-3 or TRBV12-4, with D perhaps matching TRBD1 (5 bases). V shed 5 bases and J shed 3 bases, with 8 bases lying between them. The CDR3 extends over 13 amino acids. The CDR3 sequence is CASSDSPNQPQHF. The DNA for the CDR3 is TGTGCCAGCAGTGACAGTCCCAATCAGCCCCAGCATTTT.

The V and J genes are TRBV18 and TRBJ2-5; D is perhaps TRBD1 (5 bases). CDR1 is KGHSH, CDR2 LQKENI, per germline. The CDR3 has 13 amino acids. Trimming pared 1 base from V and 5 bases from J, leaving 8 bases between. The CDR3 nucleotides are TGTGCCAGCTCACCACGTAACAGGGAGACCCAGTACTTC. This encodes CASSPRNRETQYF.

V gene TRBV9 combines with J gene TRBJ2-1, with D perhaps matching TRBD2 (5 bases). The V end was cut by 4 bases, the J end by 6 bases, with 17 bases between. Per the germline V gene, CDR1 is SGDLS and CDR2 is YYNGEE. The CDR3 has 15 residues. CDR3 nucleotides: TGTGCCAGCAGCCCCCAGGTGGCGGGTTTCAATGAGCAGTTCTTC. Translation gives CASSPQVAGFNEQFF.

This clone appeared a few times. The chain couples TRBV11-2 to TRBJ1-1; 7 bases fit TRBD1. CDR3 length: 12 amino acids. From germline, CDR1 is SGHAT and CDR2 FQNNGV. The trim removed 8 bases at V and 7 bases at J, leaving 7 bases unmatched. The CDR3 sequence is CASGGQINEAFF. CDR3 nucleotide sequence: TGTGCCAGCGGGGGACAGATCAATGAAGCTTTCTTT.

V and J are TRBV2 and TRBJ1-5; weak D call: TRBD1 (6 bases). V was clipped by 8 bases and J by 4 bases, with 18 bases between them. This CDR3 is 15 amino acids long. Germline V CDR1 and CDR2: SNHLY, FYNNEI. This CDR3 is CASSGTGFGNQPQHF. The CDR3 nucleotides are TGTGCCAGCTCAGGAACAGGGTTCGGAAATCAGCCCCAGCATTTT. Looking up the rest from reference TRBV2 and TRBJ1-5 gives the full variable domain: EPEVTQTPSHQVTQMGQEVILRCVPISNHLYFYWYRQILGQKVEFLVSFYNNEISEKSEIFDDQFSVERPDGSNFTLKIRSTKLEDSAMYFCASSGTGFGNQPQHFGDGTRLSIL.

The V gene is TRBV7-2, the J gene TRBJ2-3; TRBD2 aligns across 7 bases. The J segment lost 2 bases and the V segment lost 3 bases, leaving 2 bases of the junction unmatched. The length of the CDR3 is 14 residues. Germline loops: CDR1 SGHTA, CDR2 FQGNSA. This CDR3 reads CASSLGRATDTQYF. CDR3 sequence (DNA): TGTGCCAGCAGCTTGGGGAGGGCCACAGATACGCAGTATTTT.

The rearrangement uses TRBV10-3 and TRBJ2-1; D unresolved. This CDR3 has 11 residues. Germline lookup yields CDR1 ENHRY and CDR2 SYGVKD. V was shortened by 0 bases and J by 8 bases, with 2 bases between the two germline ends. The CDR3 region has the DNA TGTGCCATCAGTGAGTCTTATGAGCAGTTCTTC. It specifies CAISESYEQFF.

The chain is built from TRBV4-2 and TRBJ2-7; 7 bases are a match to TRBD1. The CDR3 spans 14 residues. Germline V gene lookup returns CDR1 LGHNA and CDR2 YNFKEQ. V lost 0 bases to trimming and J lost 2 bases; unmatched junction nucleotides: 1. CDR3 loop: CASSQDGQAYEQYF. Written as DNA, the CDR3 is TGTGCCAGCAGCCAAGATGGACAGGCCTACGAGCAGTACTTC.

The chain has TRBV3-1 (or the pseudogene TRBV3-2) and TRBJ2-6, with 7 bases matching TRBD1. The V and J ends lost 5 bases and 0 bases, in that order; junction bases with no gene match: 13. CDR1 and CDR2 from the germline V gene are LGHDT and YNNKEL (reference sequence). The CDR3 is 19 amino acids. The CDR3 region is CASSGTPGTDYSGANVLTF. Here the CDR3 DNA reads TGTGCCAGCAGCGGAACCCCCGGGACAGACTACTCTGGGGCCAACGTCCTGACTTTC.

J is TRBJ2-5 and V is TRBV29-1, with 15 nucleotides matching TRBD2. From germline, CDR1 is SQVTM and CDR2 ANQGSEA. V was pared by 6 bases and J by 5 bases, with 7 bases of the junction left unmatched. The CDR3 runs 15 residues. The CDR3 spells CSVLGLAGGGETQYF. The CDR3 DNA follows: TGCAGCGTCCTGGGACTAGCGGGAGGTGGTGAGACCCAGTACTTC.

The gene calls are TRBV7-9 and TRBJ2-1; maybe TRBD2 (5 bases). The ends were cut back, 0 bases at V and 6 bases at J, with 12 bases in the middle. Germline V gene lookup returns CDR1 SEHNR and CDR2 FQNEAQ (reference sequence). The CDR3 loop spans 15 amino acids. This CDR3 is CASSLAFGEGNEQFF. CDR3 nucleotide sequence: TGTGCCAGCAGCTTAGCTTTCGGGGAAGGCAATGAGCAGTTCTTC.

This clone was counted a few times. The chain couples TRBV3-1 (or the pseudogene TRBV3-2) to TRBJ2-5; 10 bases map to TRBD2. CDR1 is LGHDT, CDR2 YNNKEL, per germline (reference sequence). The CDR3 length is 18 residues. Trimming cost V 0 bases and J 5 bases; bases outside gene matches: 12. CDR3 DNA sequence: TGTGCCAGCAGCCAAGATCGGAACCAGCGGGAGGGCCTGGAGACCCAGTACTTC. Amino acids: CASSQDRNQREGLETQYF.

The chain recombines TRBV19 with TRBJ1-4, with 9 bases that match TRBD1. CDR1 LNHDA and CDR2 SQIVND come from the germline V gene (reference sequence). The CDR3 contains 15 residues. Losses at the gene ends were 5 bases for V and 8 bases for J; bases not matched to a gene: 9. CDR3 DNA sequence: TGTGCCAGTAGTCCGCCGGGACAGGGAGGGGAAAAACTGTTTTTT. Translating it yields CASSPPGQGGEKLFF. Drawing the rest from reference TRBV19 and TRBJ1-4, the complete variable domain is DGGITQSPKYLFRKEGQNVTLSCEQNLNHDAMYWYRQDPGQGLRLIYYSQIVNDFQKGDIAEGYSVSREKKESFPLTVTSAQKNPTAFYLCASSPPGQGGEKLFFGSGTQLSVL.

The chain couples TRBV24-1 to TRBJ2-1, with a tentative D call TRBD1 (6 bases). The V gene's germline CDR1 is KGHDR and CDR2 SFDVKD. The CDR3 covers 15 residues. Trimming removed 7 bases at V and 6 bases at J, with 18 bases between. CDR3 in DNA: TGTGCCACCAGCCCCGGGCCCATACAGGGCAATGAGCAGTTCTTC. This translates into CATSPGPIQGNEQFF.

Judged by abundance, this clone is medium-sized. This rearrangement joins TRBV20-1 to TRBJ2-1; 10 bases are a match to TRBD2. Per germline, CDR1 DFQATT and CDR2 SNEGSKA (reference sequence). The CDR3 is 15 residues long. Trimming at V came to 3 bases and at J to 3 bases, leaving 5 bases not matched to a gene. CDR3 in amino acids: CSASLSSGGYNEQFF. CDR3 coding DNA: TGCAGTGCTAGTTTGTCTAGCGGGGGCTACAATGAGCAGTTCTTC.

The chain is built from TRBV28 and TRBJ2-3, with a weak D call TRBD2 (5 bases). This CDR3 region has 16 residues. Trimming took 10 bases from V and 1 from J, leaving 21 bases between them. CDR1 MDHEN and CDR2 SYDVKM come from the germline V gene. The DNA for the CDR3 is TGTGCCACCCGTTCTGGACGGAGAGCGGGCACAGATACGCAGTATTTT. Amino acids: CATRSGRRAGTDTQYF. Variable domain in full (rest from reference TRBV28 and TRBJ2-3): DVKVTQSSRYLVKRTGEKVFLECVQDMDHENMFWYRQDPGLGLRLIYFSYDVKMKEKGDIPEGYSVSREKKERFSLILESASTNQTSMYLCATRSGRRAGTDTQYFGPGTRLTVL.

This clone was seen only a few times. The CDR3 DNA reads TGTGCCAGCAGGATAGAGGACAGGGTGGCGCCCCTCCACTTT. As protein: CASRIEDRVAPLHF. The chain has TRBV6-6 and TRBJ1-6, with 8 positions matching TRBD1. The CDR3 sequence is 14 residues long. V lost 6 bases and J lost 13; bases outside the gene matches: 11. Germline CDR1 is MNHNY and CDR2 is SVGAGI (reference sequence).

This clone was seen a handful of times. The gene calls are TRBV5-6 and TRBJ2-1, with a weak D call TRBD2 (6 bases). The germline gives CDR1 SGHDT, CDR2 YYEEEE. V was trimmed by 2 bases and J by 0 bases, leaving 9 bases between them. The length of the CDR3 is 15 residues. The CDR3 region has the DNA TGTGCCAGCAGCTTTGAAGCGGGCTCCTACAATGAGCAGTTCTTC. This gives the protein CASSFEAGSYNEQFF.

The chain links TRBV6-5 to TRBJ1-1; a weak D match, TRBD1 (6 bases). CDR3 length: 14 amino acids. With 8 bases removed from V and 2 bases from J, the gap between germline ends came to 15 bases. Germline CDR1 MNHEY, CDR2 SVGAGI. CDR3 nucleotides: TGTGCCAGCCCCAAGGGGGTCAGTAACACTGAAGCTTTCTTT. It codes for CASPKGVSNTEAFF.

The gene calls are TRBV6-5 and TRBJ2-1; TRBD2 matches 9 bases. The CDR3 has 15 residues. The ends lost 7 bases at V and 7 bases at J; junction bases unmatched: 11. Germline V gene data show CDR1 as MNHEY and CDR2 as SVGAGI. The CDR3 region is CASIRAGGPENEQFF. The CDR3 nucleotides are TGTGCCAGCATCCGGGCGGGGGGGCCAGAAAATGAGCAGTTCTTC.

The chain uses TRBV7-2 and TRBJ1-3; D is perhaps TRBD1 (5 bases). Trimming removed 1 base at V and 4 bases at J, with 20 bases between. CDR1 and CDR2 (germline): SGHTA, FQGNSA. CDR3 length: 18 residues. CDR3 in amino acids: CASSLEAHRGAGGNTIYF. For the CDR3, the DNA is TGTGCCAGCAGCTTAGAGGCCCATCGAGGGGCGGGGGGAAACACCATATATTTT.

The chain joins TRBV5-6 to TRBJ2-7; TRBD2 matches at 7 bases. Germline trimming cut 3 bases from V and 0 bases from J; bases unmatched to any gene: 6. The CDR3 has 15 amino acids. The germline V gene has CDR1 SGHDT and CDR2 YYEEEE. The CDR3 coding sequence is TGTGCCAGCAGCTCCCAAGCGGGGAGCTCCTACGAGCAGTACTTC. Residues: CASSSQAGSSYEQYF.